One sample yielded the 21 T cell receptor beta chains listed below, sequenced in a study of blood T cell repertoires in COVID-19. This table comes from immunoSEQ multiplex PCR, and its TCRdb copy is limited to in-frame clones, with some not included. The sample has 150,000 to 200,000 clones; roughly three quarters are singletons. Material: peripheral blood. Receptor source: a woman aged 45-65 years with active or convalescent COVID-19.

The chain employs TRBV5-6 and TRBJ2-1; 8 positions agree with TRBD2. V shed 4 bases, J shed 4 bases, and the junction held 4 bases outside the gene matches. This CDR3 has 14 amino acids. Germline V lookup: CDR1 SGHDT, CDR2 YYEEEE. CDR3 bases: TGTGCCAGCAGCCTGACTAGCGCATACAATGAGCAGTTCTTC. It yields the protein CASSLTSAYNEQFF.

This clone was counted only a few times. CDR3 nucleotide sequence: TGTGCCAGCAGTCCAACGACAGGTGGCTATGGCTACACCTTC. This translates into CASSPTTGGYGYTF. The chain links TRBV14 to TRBJ1-2, with a possible D match to TRBD1 (6 bases). Germline V gives CDR1 SGHDN, CDR2 FVKESK. V was clipped by 6 bases and J by 4 bases, with 15 bases between them. This CDR3 spans 14 amino acids.

Turning to this clone: The same CDR3 arises from other DNA sequences in this sample as well. V gene TRBV13 combines with J gene TRBJ2-7; 7 bases are a match to TRBD2. V dropped 5 bases and J dropped 3; count of bases not matched to a gene: 10. Germline V gene sequence: CDR1 PRHDT, CDR2 FYEKMQ (reference sequence). CDR3 length: 15 amino acids. CDR3 in DNA: TGTGCCAGCAGCCCGCTGGGCGGGAGTTTCTACGAGCAGTACTTC. Translation: CASSPLGGSFYEQYF.

As DNA, the CDR3 is TGTGCCAGTAGTCCCTCGGGGGCTAACTATGGCTACACCTTC. As protein: CASSPSGANYGYTF. This chain uses TRBV19 with TRBJ1-2, with a weak D call TRBD1 (5 bases). V was trimmed by 5 bases and J by 0 bases, leaving 10 bases between them. Germline CDR1 is LNHDA and CDR2 is SQIVND (reference sequence). This CDR3 contains 14 residues.

The chain employs TRBV7-2 and TRBJ2-7; D possibly corresponds to TRBD2 (5 bases). Germline V gives CDR1 SGHTA, CDR2 FQGNSA. V lost 1 base, J lost 6 bases, and 22 bases lay in between. This CDR3 has 17 amino acids. The CDR3: CASSLVRGTLTLREQYF. CDR3 DNA: TGTGCCAGCAGCTTAGTCCGGGGAACCCTGACACTACGCGAGCAGTACTTC.

J is TRBJ2-1 and V is TRBV5-1; D remains unclear. The V and J ends lost 0 bases and 3 bases respectively, with 7 bases between them. This CDR3 is 14 amino acids long. CDR1 is SGHRS, CDR2 YFSETQ, per germline. The CDR3 is CASSLGPFYNEQFF. The CDR3 DNA is TGCGCCAGCAGCTTGGGGCCTTTCTACAATGAGCAGTTCTTC.

J is TRBJ1-1 and V is TRBV28; 9 bases align to TRBD1. Losses at the gene ends were 4 bases for V and 2 bases for J; bases not matched to a gene: 8. Germline CDR1 and CDR2: MDHEN and SYDVKM. The CDR3 runs 16 residues. The CDR3 loop is CASSYRTGAGNTEAFF. The CDR3 DNA is TGTGCCAGCAGTTACCGGACAGGGGCGGGAAACACTGAAGCTTTCTTT. The entire variable domain, with the rest obtained from reference TRBV28 and TRBJ1-1, is as follows: DVKVTQSSRYLVKRTGEKVFLECVQDMDHENMFWYRQDPGLGLRLIYFSYDVKMKEKGDIPEGYSVSREKKERFSLILESASTNQTSMYLCASSYRTGAGNTEAFFGQGTRLTVV.

The rearrangement uses TRBV4-3 and TRBJ1-4, with D perhaps TRBD1 (5 bases). Germline-derived CDR1 and CDR2 are LGHNA and YSLEER. The V end was cut by 5 bases, the J end by 7 bases, with 20 bases between. The CDR3 loop spans 16 amino acids. CDR3 residues: CASSFVGGSYGEKLFF. The CDR3 DNA sequence: TGCGCCAGCAGCTTTGTCGGGGGTTCGTATGGTGAAAAACTGTTTTTT.

This clone was recorded once. This chain uses TRBV7-9 with TRBJ1-4; tentatively, D is TRBD1 (6 bases). The CDR3 is 14 amino acids. Looked up from germline, CDR1 is SEHNR and CDR2 is FQNEAQ (reference sequence). V gave up 5 bases and J gave up 2 bases, with 9 bases separating them. The CDR3 sequence: CASSTDRTNEKLFF. DNA for the CDR3: TGTGCCAGCAGCACAGACAGGACTAATGAAAAACTGTTTTTT. Variable domain in full (rest from reference TRBV7-9 and TRBJ1-4): DTGVSQNPRHKITKRGQNVTFRCDPISEHNRLYWYRQTLGQGPEFLTYFQNEAQLEKSRLLSDRFSAERPKGSFSTLEIQRTEQGDSAMYLCASSTDRTNEKLFFGSGTQLSVL.

There are a few counts of this clone. The rearrangement uses TRBV6-2 or TRBV6-3 and TRBJ2-5, with a possible D match to TRBD2 (5 bases). Trimming took 2 bases from V and 7 from J, leaving 14 bases between them. Germline V lookup: CDR1 MNHEY, CDR2 SVGEGT. This CDR3 comprises 14 residues. The CDR3 loop reads CASSYPVSGRTQYF. For the CDR3, the DNA is TGTGCCAGCAGTTACCCCGTGTCGGGGAGGACCCAGTACTTC.

V gene TRBV4-3 combines with J gene TRBJ1-1; D is undetermined. The V end lost 4 bases, the J end lost 4 bases, and 22 bases lay between the germline ends. This CDR3 has 17 residues. CDR1 and CDR2 from the germline V gene are LGHNA and YSLEER. The CDR3 region is CASSPTREGFGSTEAFF. For the CDR3, the DNA is TGCGCCAGCAGCCCCACCCGTGAGGGTTTTGGGAGCACTGAAGCTTTCTTT.

The CDR3 DNA sequence: TGTGCCATCCCCCGCGGGGGGCAGAACACCGGGGAGCTGTTTTTT. Encoded protein: CAIPRGGQNTGELFF. The chain has TRBV6-5 and TRBJ2-2, with TRBD2 matching over 8 bases. Germline-derived CDR1 and CDR2 are MNHEY and SVGAGI. This CDR3 has 15 residues. The J segment lost 1 base and the V segment lost 10 bases, leaving 8 bases of the junction unmatched.

This chain connects TRBV7-9 to TRBJ2-7, with D possibly being TRBD1 (5 bases). The germline gives CDR1 SEHNR, CDR2 FQNEAQ (reference sequence). The V end lost 1 base, the J end lost 7 bases, and 14 bases lay between the germline ends. This CDR3 region has 14 residues. This CDR3 is CASSLDRSWWEQYF. The CDR3, as DNA: TGTGCCAGCAGCTTAGACAGGTCCTGGTGGGAGCAGTACTTC. The whole variable domain, filled in from reference TRBV7-9 and TRBJ2-7, reads DTGVSQNPRHKITKRGQNVTFRCDPISEHNRLYWYRQTLGQGPEFLTYFQNEAQLEKSRLLSDRFSAERPKGSFSTLEIQRTEQGDSAMYLCASSLDRSWWEQYFGPGTRLTVT.

Only a few counts were recorded for this clone. This chain links TRBV12-5 with TRBJ1-1, with D tentatively TRBD1 (6 bases). CDR1 LGHNT and CDR2 FRNRAP come from the germline V gene. The length of the CDR3 is 13 residues. V lost 5 bases and J 1 base, leaving 8 bases between the germline ends. The CDR3 loop reads CASGRTENTEAFF. Written as DNA, the CDR3 is TGTGCTAGTGGTCGGACAGAGAACACTGAAGCTTTCTTT.

This clone was counted a single time. V gene TRBV12-5 combines with J gene TRBJ2-1, with TRBD2 as a possible D gene (5 bases). CDR3 length equals 14 residues. Per the germline V gene, CDR1 is LGHNT and CDR2 is FRNRAP. V gave up 5 bases and J gave up 5 bases, with 13 bases separating them. CDR3 coding DNA: TGTGCTAGTGGTCCCGGGAACTTGAACAATGAGCAGTTCTTC. Its protein product is CASGPGNLNNEQFF.

This chain uses TRBV7-6 with TRBJ2-5; TRBD1 matches at 11 bases. This CDR3 has 15 residues. Germline CDR1 SGHVS, CDR2 FNYEAQ. The ends lost 5 bases at V and 5 bases at J; junction bases unmatched: 7. CDR3 nucleotide sequence: TGTGCCAGCAGCCCCCGGACAGGGGGCATGGAGACCCAGTACTTC. Amino acid sequence: CASSPRTGGMETQYF.

The rearrangement joins TRBV27 to TRBJ2-3; TRBD2 might be the D (6 bases). Deletions cut 0 bases from V and 3 bases from J, with 10 bases between. The germline gives CDR1 MNHEY, CDR2 SMNVEV (reference sequence). The CDR3 spans 15 residues. The DNA for the CDR3 is TGTGCCAGCAGTTTATCGGGACTTGAAACAGATACGCAGTATTTT. Its translation: CASSLSGLETDTQYF.

As DNA, the CDR3 is TGCGCCAGCAGCGCCCCACAGGACCTACAAGAGACCCAGTACTTC. This encodes CASSAPQDLQETQYF. The chain carries TRBV5-1 and TRBJ2-5; D is possibly TRBD1 (5 bases). This CDR3 comprises 15 residues. Germline CDR1 is SGHRS and CDR2 is YFSETQ. V dropped 4 bases and J dropped 2 bases, with 15 bases sitting between them.

The chain combines TRBV11-3 with TRBJ2-2; no firm D call. The CDR3 is made up of 14 amino acids. Germline loops: CDR1 SGHNT, CDR2 YENEEA. The V gene lost 2 bases and the J gene lost 0 bases, with 4 bases spanning the gap. The CDR3 DNA reads TGTGCCAGCAGCTTAACAGCGAACACCGGGGAGCTGTTTTTT. As protein: CASSLTANTGELFF.

This chain connects TRBV7-9 to TRBJ2-3, with TRBD1 matching 10 bases. V trimming: 4 bases; J trimming: 6 bases; junction bases outside the gene matches: 10. The CDR3 spans 16 residues. Germline assignment: CDR1 SEHNR and CDR2 FQNEAQ (reference sequence). This CDR3 is CASSSPGGQGRDTQYF. The CDR3, as DNA: TGTGCCAGCAGCTCCCCGGGGGGACAGGGGCGGGATACGCAGTATTTT.

This sequence joins TRBV5-1 and TRBJ2-5, with D possibly being TRBD2 (6 bases). The CDR3 runs 15 residues. Germline CDR1 is SGHRS and CDR2 is YFSETQ. Trimming removed 4 bases from V and 3 bases from J, with 16 bases in between. The CDR3 DNA follows: TGCGCCAGCAGCCTCGGGGGTCACGGCAAAGAGACCCAGTACTTC. Residues: CASSLGGHGKETQYF.